These 16 T cell receptor beta chains originate from one sample sequenced in a study of CD8+ T cells in alopecia areata. After isolation, RNA underwent reverse transcription to generate cDNA as the sequencing template. The table came from immunoSEQ multiplex PCR; TCRdb's copy has only in-frame clones and leaves some out. The table has 110,000 to 150,000 clones, roughly 53% seen once. The sample was CD4+ T cells sorted from blood, taken at week 0. The receptors here all came from a human donor with alopecia areata.

This chain links TRBV29-1 with TRBJ2-1; TRBD2 aligns across 13 bases. Germline CDR1 reads SQVTM; CDR2 reads ANQGSEA. The CDR3 loop spans 14 amino acids. Losses at the gene ends were 4 bases for V and 9 bases for J; bases not matched to a gene: 6. CDR3 residues: CSVGTSGGAGEQFF. The DNA of the CDR3 is TGCAGCGTTGGTACTAGCGGGGGGGCCGGTGAGCAGTTCTTC.

This clone has only a few counts. This same CDR3 is encoded by further DNA sequences in the sample. The rearrangement links TRBV30 to TRBJ1-5, with D uncertain. This CDR3 comprises 13 residues. Germline assignment: CDR1 GTSNPN and CDR2 SVGIG (reference sequence). Trimming took off 0 bases at V and 2 bases at J, with 5 bases between the two ends. The CDR3 sequence is CAWSVRGNQPQHF. In DNA, the CDR3 is TGTGCCTGGAGTGTACGAGGCAATCAGCCCCAGCATTTT.

The V and J genes are TRBV11-3 and TRBJ1-2; 9 bases match TRBD1. From germline, CDR1 is SGHNT and CDR2 YENEEA. After removal of 5 bases from V and 4 bases from J, the junction contained 2 bases not matched to a gene. The CDR3 runs to 13 residues. CDR3 DNA sequence: TGTGCCAGCAGCCTGACAGGGGGCTATGGCTACACCTTC. This sequence encodes CASSLTGGYGYTF. The whole variable domain, filled in from reference TRBV11-3 and TRBJ1-2, reads EAGVVQSPRYKIIEKKQPVAFWCNPISGHNTLYWYLQNLGQGPELLIRYENEEAVDDSQLPKDRFSAERLKGVDSTLKIQPAELGDSAVYLCASSLTGGYGYTFGSGTRLTVV.

The chain has TRBV30 and TRBJ2-3; 7 bases are shared with TRBD1. CDR1 is GTSNPN, CDR2 SVGIG, per germline (reference sequence). The CDR3 sequence is 14 residues long. Trimming cost V 3 bases and J 2 bases; bases outside gene matches: 5. The CDR3 bases are TGTGCCTGGAGCGAGGGGGCCCTCACAGATACGCAGTATTTT. It codes for CAWSEGALTDTQYF.

This rearrangement joins TRBV23-1 to TRBJ1-1; 11 bases align to TRBD1. TRBV23-1 is an ORF; its function is uncertain. Germline trimming cut 2 bases from V and 5 bases from J; bases unmatched to any gene: 13. There are 18 residues in the CDR3. CDR3 protein: CASSQPPGQGEKETEAFF. The DNA of the CDR3 is TGCGCCAGCAGTCAACCCCCGGGACAGGGGGAAAAGGAGACTGAAGCTTTCTTT.

The J gene is TRBJ1-2, the V gene TRBV30; D gene ambiguous. The CDR3 sequence is 12 residues long. CDR1 and CDR2 (germline): GTSNPN, SVGIG (reference sequence). Trimming removed 3 bases at V and 2 bases at J, with 7 bases between. CDR3 nucleotides: TGTGCCTGGAGGGGCCAGAACTATGGCTACACCTTC. Translation: CAWRGQNYGYTF.

The chain combines TRBV2 with TRBJ2-5, with 13 bases lining up with TRBD2. The V gene end was trimmed by 5 bases and the J gene end by 2 bases; junction bases not matched to a gene: 5. Germline V gene sequence: CDR1 SNHLY, CDR2 FYNNEI. This CDR3 has 16 amino acids. The CDR3 region is CASSRLAGGPQETQYF. In DNA, the CDR3 is TGTGCCAGCAGTCGACTAGCGGGGGGACCTCAAGAGACCCAGTACTTC.

V usage is TRBV25-1 and J usage is TRBJ1-1, with D unresolved. This CDR3 has 15 residues. Trimming removed 1 base from V and 4 bases from J, with 13 bases in between. Germline V gene lookup returns CDR1 MGHDK and CDR2 SYGVNS. In nucleotides, the CDR3 is TGTGCCAGCAGTGAATTTGTGGGATCCCTCACTGAAGCTTTCTTT. This translates into CASSEFVGSLTEAFF.

This clone was counted only a few times. As DNA, the CDR3 is TGTGCCAGCAGCCGAGACAGGAACACTGAAGCTTTCTTT. Translation gives CASSRDRNTEAFF. J is TRBJ1-1 and V is TRBV7-9; D possibly corresponds to TRBD1 (5 bases). The CDR3 spans 13 residues. V lost 5 bases, J lost 1 base, and 8 bases lay in between. CDR1 and CDR2 from the germline V gene are SEHNR and FQNEAQ (reference sequence). Full variable domain (remainder filled in from reference TRBV7-9 and TRBJ1-1): DTGVSQNPRHKITKRGQNVTFRCDPISEHNRLYWYRQTLGQGPEFLTYFQNEAQLEKSRLLSDRFSAERPKGSFSTLEIQRTEQGDSAMYLCASSRDRNTEAFFGQGTRLTVV.

This clone has a handful of counts. The rearrangement joins TRBV6-5 to TRBJ2-1, with D possibly being TRBD2 (7 bases). V was clipped by 6 bases and J by 7 bases, with 16 bases between them. The CDR3 sequence is 14 residues long. Germline assignment: CDR1 MNHEY and CDR2 SVGAGI. CDR3 residues: CASRTGRGGNEQFF. The CDR3 nucleotides are TGTGCCAGCAGAACGGGCAGGGGAGGGAATGAGCAGTTCTTC.

The chain links TRBV13 to TRBJ2-3; D gene ambiguous. In germline, CDR1 is PRHDT, CDR2 FYEKMQ (reference sequence). V was shortened by 5 bases and J by 0 bases, with 6 bases between the two germline ends. The CDR3 length is 13 residues. The CDR3 DNA follows: TGTGCCAGCAGCAAAGTGAGCACAGATACGCAGTATTTT. It codes for CASSKVSTDTQYF.

The V call is TRBV4-3, the J call TRBJ2-7; D is unresolved. Trimming left V 1 base short and J 4 bases short, with 5 bases between. Germline-derived CDR1 and CDR2 are LGHNA and YSLEER. The CDR3 totals 12 residues. CDR3 region: CASSQVIYEQYF. DNA of the CDR3: TGCGCCAGCAGCCAAGTGATATACGAGCAGTACTTC.

The table lists this clone with a few counts. The gene calls are TRBV29-1 and TRBJ1-2; possibly TRBD1 for D (5 bases). The CDR3 loop spans 14 amino acids. The V end was cut by 4 bases, the J end by 2 bases, with 14 bases between. In germline, CDR1 is SQVTM, CDR2 ANQGSEA. CDR3 DNA sequence: TGCAGCGTTGGCAAGGGGTACGGAAACTATGGCTACACCTTC. Translation gives CSVGKGYGNYGYTF.

This clone was observed once. The gene calls are TRBV5-1 and TRBJ2-3; 10 positions match TRBD1. Germline assignment: CDR1 SGHRS and CDR2 YFSETQ. This CDR3 contains 18 residues. The J segment lost 3 bases and the V segment lost 2 bases, leaving 12 bases of the junction unmatched. CDR3 coding DNA: TGCGCCAGCAGCTTACTAACCTCGACAGGGGGCGGAACAGATACGCAGTATTTT. Its protein is CASSLLTSTGGGTDTQYF. The full variable domain, its missing parts supplied by reference TRBV5-1 and TRBJ2-3, is KAGVTQTPRYLIKTRGQQVTLSCSPISGHRSVSWYQQTPGQGLQFLFEYFSETQRNKGNFPGRFSGRQFSNSRSEMNVSTLELGDSALYLCASSLLTSTGGGTDTQYFGPGTRLTVL.

The rearrangement links TRBV2 to TRBJ2-7, with 7 bases that match TRBD1. Germline values: CDR1 SNHLY, CDR2 FYNNEI. This CDR3 spans 15 amino acids. J gave up 4 bases and V 7 bases, and 13 bases lay outside the gene matches. CDR3 nucleotides: TGTGCCAGCATCGGACCCGGGACAGCTATTTACGAGCAGTACTTC. It codes for CASIGPGTAIYEQYF.

This clone was seen a few times. The rearrangement uses TRBV7-2 and TRBJ2-1; the D is unclear. Trimming shortened V by 7 bases and J by 10 bases, and 23 bases separated the two germline ends. Looked up from germline, CDR1 is SGHTA and CDR2 is FQGNSA. The CDR3 has 15 residues. In DNA form, the CDR3 reads TGTGCCAGCACCCCCGACTCGGTTGGAAGTAGGGAGCAGTTCTTC. It encodes CASTPDSVGSREQFF.